The entry below gives a single T cell receptor (beta chain) sequence along with its context. What it binds is not known. Researchers ran the PCR with 60 Vbeta and 13 Jbeta primers. Profiling relied on immunoSEQ multiplex PCR, and the TCRdb table lists in-frame clones only, not all of them. Across 150,000 or so clones, the top ten clones capture around 1.6% of the sample. Every donor was a healthy person donating bone marrow. This CDR3 spans 16 amino acids. Deletions cut 0 bases from V and 1 base from J, with 10 bases between. Germline CDR1 SGHNT, CDR2 YYREEE (reference sequence). This entry is derived from a study of cytomegalovirus exposure and HLA in healthy donors. Study outcomes and limitations: In vitro testing confirmed a few CMV-associated chains as specific for CMV antigens. Productive status was seen about 87% or about 30% of the time for most TCR beta V segments in an earlier analysis. Across donors, most TCRs were seen rarely, yet some public ones were widespread.

V and J are TRBV5-4 and TRBJ2-2; no clear D gene. The clonotype originates from a man between 18 and 35 years old in good health and CMV-seronegative. The sequencing sample was made of PBMCs. Here the CDR3 reads CASSLEARQNTGELFF. CDR3 sequence (DNA): TGTGCCAGCAGCTTGGAGGCCAGGCAGAACACCGGGGAGCTGTTTTTT. Variable domain in full (rest from reference TRBV5-4 and TRBJ2-2): ETGVTQSPTHLIKTRGQQVTLRCSSQSGHNTVSWYQQALGQGPQFIFQYYREEENGRGNFPPRFSGLQFPNYSSELNVNALELDDSALYLCASSLEARQNTGELFFGEGSRLTVL.